The 6 T cell receptor beta chains given below trace back to one sample, sequenced in a study of blood T cell repertoires in COVID-19 (TCRdb year 2020). Library preparation used the immunoSEQ multiplex PCR assay. As stored in TCRdb, this immuneACCESS dataset retains in-frame rearrangements with V and J assigned. A fraction of the clones does not appear; measured against another copy, unresolved V genes explain less than half of the discrepancy, and the remainder lacks a known reason. The sample contains some 350,000 clones, 70% to 90% of them found a single time. The ten largest clonotypes hold about 5% of the sample. Sequenced sample: PBMCs or T cells enriched from blood (not recorded which). The receptors derive from a woman aged 30 to 39 who had recovered from COVID-19.

The chain combines TRBV19 with TRBJ1-5; 8 bases are a match to TRBD1. V shed 6 bases, J shed 2 bases, and the junction held 9 bases outside the gene matches. CDR3 length: 16 amino acids. Germline V gene lookup returns CDR1 LNHDA and CDR2 SQIVND (reference sequence). CDR3 DNA: TGTGCCAGTAGGGTAACAGGGGGTTGGGGCAATCAGCCCCAGCATTTT. Translation: CASRVTGGWGNQPQHF.

This chain links TRBV28 with TRBJ1-1, with 9 bases that match TRBD1. This CDR3 spans 15 amino acids. After removal of 2 bases from V and 4 bases from J, the junction contained 5 bases not matched to a gene. The germline V gene encodes CDR1 MDHEN and CDR2 SYDVKM. The CDR3 coding sequence is TGTGCCAGCAGTTTACCCTCGGGACAGGGCACTGAAGCTTTCTTT. This encodes CASSLPSGQGTEAFF.

The chain joins TRBV18 to TRBJ2-1, with D possibly matching TRBD2 (5 bases). This CDR3 has 16 residues. From germline, CDR1 is KGHSH and CDR2 LQKENI. Trimming cost V 4 bases and J 5 bases, with 18 bases left between them. DNA of the CDR3: TGTGCCAGCTCACAAGACCAACCAGCGGTAGACAATGAGCAGTTCTTC. It encodes CASSQDQPAVDNEQFF.

In DNA form, the CDR3 reads TGCGCCACCACCGAGGTCTCGAACACCGGGGAGCTGTTTTTT. Protein: CATTEVSNTGELFF. V gene TRBV5-1 combines with J gene TRBJ2-2; D unclear. CDR3 size: 14 residues. Trimming pared 9 bases from V and 0 bases from J, leaving 12 bases between. CDR1 is SGHRS and CDR2 is YFSETQ in the germline V gene.

This chain uses TRBV9 with TRBJ2-6; TRBD1 is a possible D gene (7 bases). This CDR3 comprises 18 residues. CDR1 is SGDLS and CDR2 is YYNGEE in the germline V gene. V lost 4 bases and J lost 4, with 21 bases in between. The CDR3 region has the DNA TGTGCCAGCAGCCCGAGAGGGGCAGGGGGGTCCGGGGCCAACGTCCTGACTTTC. Encoded protein: CASSPRGAGGSGANVLTF.

This chain joins TRBV19 and TRBJ2-1, with D tentatively TRBD1 (6 bases). V was clipped by 2 bases and J by 4 bases, with 12 bases between them. The CDR3 is 15 amino acids. Germline CDR1 and CDR2: LNHDA and SQIVND (reference sequence). This CDR3 is CASSISAGVYNEQFF. The CDR3 region has the DNA TGTGCCAGTAGTATAAGTGCAGGGGTTTACAATGAGCAGTTCTTC. Variable domain in full (rest from reference TRBV19 and TRBJ2-1): DGGITQSPKYLFRKEGQNVTLSCEQNLNHDAMYWYRQDPGQGLRLIYYSQIVNDFQKGDIAEGYSVSREKKESFPLTVTSAQKNPTAFYLCASSISAGVYNEQFFGPGTRLTVL.